These 3 T cell receptor beta chains were all obtained from the same sample, sequenced in a study of identical twins. TCRdb recomputed calls from the 5' RACE reads with MiXCR, one row per CDR3 protein. The sample has about 690,000 distinct CDR3 sequences, around 5.7% seen once. The sample taken for sequencing was naive T cells sorted from blood. The receptors were sampled from a man between 18 and 29 years old in good health.

This clonotype showed up many times. This chain links TRBV5-1 with TRBJ2-5, with D possibly being TRBD1 (6 bases). The CDR3 is made up of 13 amino acids. Germline V lookup: CDR1 SGHRS, CDR2 YFSETQ. V shed 9 bases and J shed 3 bases, with 15 bases lying between them. For the CDR3, the DNA is TGCGCCACGTCAGACAGGTCTAAAGAGACCCAGTACTTC. This translates into CATSDRSKETQYF.

This clonotype was detected only a few times. The chain recombines TRBV5-5 with TRBJ2-1, with 11 positions matching TRBD1. CDR3 length: 16 amino acids. Germline V gives CDR1 SGHKS, CDR2 YYEKEE (reference sequence). V lost 4 bases, J lost 4 bases, and 7 bases stayed unmatched. CDR3: CASSRPGQGGYNEQFF. As DNA, the CDR3 is TGTGCCAGCAGCCGACCGGGACAGGGGGGGTACAATGAGCAGTTCTTC.

This clonotype was recorded many times. The rearrangement links TRBV7-2 to TRBJ2-1, with 11 nucleotides matching TRBD2. J lost 5 bases, V lost 0 bases, and 6 bases had no gene match. Germline loops: CDR1 SGHTA, CDR2 FQGNSA. The CDR3 is 17 amino acids. The DNA for the CDR3 is TGTGCCAGCAGCTTAGCATATAGCGGGAGGGCCAACAATGAGCAGTTCTTC. It is translated as CASSLAYSGRANNEQFF. Variable domain in full (rest from reference TRBV7-2 and TRBJ2-1): GAGVSQSPSNKVTEKGKDVELRCDPISGHTALYWYRQSLGQGLEFLIYFQGNSAPDKSGLPSDRFSAERTGGSVSTLTIQRTQQEDSAVYLCASSLAYSGRANNEQFFGPGTRLTVL.